The 7 T cell receptor beta chains below were found in one sample sequenced in a study of OX40 agonist ivuxolimab in advanced cancers. The repertoire was sequenced with immunoSEQ multiplex PCR; TCRdb's copy has only in-frame clones and lacks some. The sample holds around 150,000 clones, roughly 92% seen once. The sample here was CD4+ or CD8+ T cells sorted from blood, taken in a trial of the OX40 agonist ivuxolimab. The receptors shown here come from an adult with an advanced solid tumor such as melanoma, head and neck, liver or kidney cancer.

The chain has TRBV7-2 and TRBJ2-1, with TRBD2 matching 13 bases. CDR1 and CDR2 from the germline V gene are SGHTA and FQGNSA. The junction had 4 bases not matched to a gene; V was cut back by 5 bases and J by 3 bases. The CDR3 loop spans 16 amino acids. This CDR3 is CASSLGTSGNYNEQFF. The CDR3 nucleotides are TGTGCCAGCAGCCTAGGGACTAGCGGGAACTACAATGAGCAGTTCTTC. Supplemented by reference TRBV7-2 and TRBJ2-1, the full variable domain reads GAGVSQSPSNKVTEKGKDVELRCDPISGHTALYWYRQSLGQGLEFLIYFQGNSAPDKSGLPSDRFSAERTGGSVSTLTIQRTQQEDSAVYLCASSLGTSGNYNEQFFGPGTRLTVL.

V and J are TRBV6-6 and TRBJ1-3; D remains ambiguous. Germline V gene data show CDR1 as MNHNY and CDR2 as SVGAGI (reference sequence). V was cut by 3 bases and J by 0 bases, with 9 bases left in between. The CDR3 loop spans 15 amino acids. The chain's CDR3 is CASSYMDYSGNTIYF. CDR3 nucleotide sequence: TGTGCCAGCAGTTATATGGACTACTCTGGAAACACCATATATTTT.

The V gene is TRBV6-5, the J gene TRBJ1-1, with D unresolved. The CDR3 has 16 residues. Trimming cost V 0 bases and J 3 bases, with 14 bases left between them. Germline CDR1 and CDR2: MNHEY and SVGAGI. CDR3 region: CASSYSTSRFYTEAFF. The CDR3 DNA reads as TGTGCCAGCAGTTACTCGACCAGCAGATTTTACACTGAAGCTTTCTTT.

This clone was seen a single time. The chain has TRBV2 and TRBJ1-1; D is undetermined. V lost 6 bases and J 0 bases, leaving 8 bases between the germline ends. CDR1 is SNHLY, CDR2 FYNNEI, per germline. This CDR3 comprises 13 residues. The CDR3 sequence: CASRSEMNTEAFF. The DNA for the CDR3 is TGTGCCAGCAGGTCGGAGATGAACACTGAAGCTTTCTTT.

The table lists this clone with a count of one. This chain joins TRBV19 and TRBJ1-1; a weak D match, TRBD1 (6 bases). The CDR3 is made up of 13 amino acids. The germline V gene has CDR1 LNHDA and CDR2 SQIVND (reference sequence). V lost 2 bases, J lost 3 bases, and 7 bases lay in between. The CDR3 bases are TGTGCCAGTAGTATAAGGGGGGACACTGAAGCTTTCTTT. Its translation: CASSIRGDTEAFF.

The chain joins TRBV6-1 to TRBJ1-4; D unresolved. The V end was cut by 1 base, the J end by 4 bases, with 7 bases between. The CDR3 consists of 14 residues. Per germline, CDR1 MNHNS and CDR2 SASEGT. The CDR3 loop reads CASSEEVRNEKLFF. Written as DNA, the CDR3 is TGTGCCAGCAGTGAAGAGGTCCGTAATGAAAAACTGTTTTTT.

The gene calls are TRBV18 and TRBJ2-7; D gene uncertain. V was trimmed by 6 bases and J by 3 bases, leaving 12 bases between them. There are 13 residues in the CDR3. Looked up from germline, CDR1 is KGHSH and CDR2 is LQKENI. The CDR3 loop reads CASSTRPLYEQYF. The CDR3 nucleotides are TGTGCCAGCTCTACGCGGCCCCTCTACGAGCAGTACTTC.